This passage covers 10 T cell receptor beta chains from one sample sequenced in a study of T cell responses to AZD1222 COVID-19 vaccine. Profiling relied on immunoSEQ multiplex PCR, and the TCRdb table lists in-frame clones only, not all of them. The sample has 150,000 to 190,000 clones, more than 85% seen once. Material: peripheral blood, obtained 28 days after the second AZD1222 dose. These receptors came from an adult who received the AZD1222 COVID-19 vaccine.

This chain uses TRBV5-1 with TRBJ1-2; 7 nucleotides line up with TRBD1. CDR1 is SGHRS and CDR2 is YFSETQ in the germline V gene. V lost 4 bases, J lost 0 bases, and 6 bases stayed unmatched. The CDR3 sequence is 15 residues long. The CDR3 coding sequence is TGCGCCAGCAGCCATCGGACAGGAGCTAACTATGGCTACACCTTC. This sequence encodes CASSHRTGANYGYTF.

V is TRBV6-6 and J is TRBJ1-3, with 7 bases identical to TRBD1. The CDR3 covers 13 residues. Germline V CDR1 and CDR2: MNHNY, SVGAGI (reference sequence). After removal of 11 bases from V and 2 bases from J, the junction contained 6 bases not matched to a gene. The chain's CDR3 is CAVRTGAGNTIYF. Written as DNA, the CDR3 is TGTGCCGTCCGGACAGGAGCTGGAAACACCATATATTTT.

The genes are TRBV27 and TRBJ2-2; 7 bases match TRBD2. The germline V gene has CDR1 MNHEY and CDR2 SMNVEV (reference sequence). V shed 2 bases, J shed 4 bases, and the junction held 7 bases outside the gene matches. The CDR3 extends over 16 amino acids. The chain's CDR3 is CASSLKGRGSTGELFF. In DNA, the CDR3 is TGTGCCAGCAGTTTAAAAGGGCGGGGGAGCACCGGGGAGCTGTTTTTT.

The CDR3 here is CATSSGYNYGYTF. As DNA, the CDR3 is TGTGCCACCAGCAGTGGATATAACTATGGCTACACCTTC. This sequence joins TRBV15 and TRBJ1-2, with D unresolved. Germline values: CDR1 LNHNV, CDR2 YYDKDF (reference sequence). This CDR3 is 13 amino acids long. V shed 3 bases and J shed 1 base, with 6 bases lying between them.

V is TRBV30 and J is TRBJ2-3, with D possibly matching TRBD2 (5 bases). The germline V and J ends were trimmed by 7 bases and 6 bases, with 20 bases remaining between them. The CDR3 totals 14 residues. Germline V gene data show CDR1 as GTSNPN and CDR2 as SVGIG (reference sequence). CDR3 sequence: CASNRDLMVDTQYF. CDR3 DNA: TGTGCCTCTAACCGGGATTTAATGGTCGATACGCAGTATTTT.

This chain uses TRBV4-2 with TRBJ2-3; tentative D call: TRBD2 (6 bases). In germline, CDR1 is LGHNA, CDR2 YNFKEQ. Deletions cut 4 bases from V and 2 bases from J, with 10 bases between. The CDR3 covers 14 residues. CDR3 sequence: CASSRGDSTDTQYF. The DNA for the CDR3 is TGTGCCAGCAGCCGCGGGGACTCCACAGATACGCAGTATTTT.

The J gene is TRBJ1-3, the V gene TRBV13; no reliable D call. Germline loops: CDR1 PRHDT, CDR2 FYEKMQ (reference sequence). Trimming took 2 bases from V and 4 from J, leaving 27 bases between them. The CDR3 extends over 20 amino acids. The DNA of the CDR3 is TGTGCCAGCAGCTTACTCCGGGGTCTAGACCGACGCTGGCCGGGAAACACCATATATTTT. Translating gives CASSLLRGLDRRWPGNTIYF.

This chain uses TRBV7-9 with TRBJ1-1; D gene ambiguous. V was shortened by 8 bases and J by 1 base, with 11 bases between the two germline ends. This CDR3 spans 13 amino acids. Germline V CDR1 and CDR2: SEHNR, FQNEAQ (reference sequence). For the CDR3, the DNA is TGTGCCAGCGGTGCGTATAGGAACACTGAAGCTTTCTTT. Translating gives CASGAYRNTEAFF.

This clone showed up just once. The chain carries TRBV7-6 and TRBJ2-3; 11 bases map to TRBD1. The CDR3 covers 18 residues. V was pared by 3 bases and J by 0 bases, with 8 bases of the junction left unmatched. From germline, CDR1 is SGHVS and CDR2 FNYEAQ. CDR3 nucleotide sequence: TGTGCCAGCAGCTTGGGCGGGACAGGGGGGGCCAGCACAGATACGCAGTATTTT. As protein: CASSLGGTGGASTDTQYF.

The chain joins TRBV12-3 or TRBV12-4 to TRBJ1-1; D is unclear. The germline V and J ends were trimmed by 3 bases and 0 bases, with 5 bases remaining between them. The CDR3 length is 13 residues. This chain's CDR3 is CASSLVLNTEAFF. The CDR3 nucleotides read TGTGCCAGCAGTTTGGTCCTGAACACTGAAGCTTTCTTT.